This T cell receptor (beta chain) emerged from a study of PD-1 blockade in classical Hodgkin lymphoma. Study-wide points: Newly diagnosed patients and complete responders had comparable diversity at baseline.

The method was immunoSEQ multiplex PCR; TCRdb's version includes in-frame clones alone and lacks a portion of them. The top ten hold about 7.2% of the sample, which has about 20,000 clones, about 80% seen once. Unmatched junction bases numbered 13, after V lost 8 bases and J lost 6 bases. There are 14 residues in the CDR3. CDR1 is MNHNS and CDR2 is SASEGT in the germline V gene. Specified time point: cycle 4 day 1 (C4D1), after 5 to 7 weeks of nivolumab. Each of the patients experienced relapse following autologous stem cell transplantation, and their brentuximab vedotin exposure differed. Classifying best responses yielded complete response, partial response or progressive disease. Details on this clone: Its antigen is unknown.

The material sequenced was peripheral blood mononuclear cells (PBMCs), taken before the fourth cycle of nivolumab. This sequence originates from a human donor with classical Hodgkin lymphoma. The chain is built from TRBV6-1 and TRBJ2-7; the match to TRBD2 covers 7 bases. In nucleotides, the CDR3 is TGTGCCAGCGGGAGCGGGGATGGCTCTACCGAGCAGTACTTC. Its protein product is CASGSGDGSTEQYF.